This T cell receptor (beta chain) was documented in a study of shared clonotypes between healthy human individuals. General observations from the study: Among donors, sharing of clonotypes was expected to be affected by sequencing depth.

Positive CCR7 selection of CD45RO-negative cells yielded the naive CD8 cells, and terminally differentiated effector memory CD45RA+ cells were excluded. In the original analysis: Filtering differed because ImmunoSEQ produced junction-only sequences that carried no quality scores. This table comes from immunoSEQ multiplex PCR, and its TCRdb copy is limited to in-frame clones, with some not included. V, J and clone size are those of that table, while D and trimming were read from the DNA. The sample yields some 600,000 clones, around 96% seen once. With respect to this clone: Its antigen is undetermined.

Trimming removed 1 base at V and 2 bases at J, with 13 bases between. Germline loops: CDR1 SGHTS, CDR2 YDEGEE. This CDR3 is built from 15 residues. The chain is built from TRBV5-8 and TRBJ2-7; D not resolved. Sequenced material: naive CD8+ T cells sorted from blood. The TCR originated in a woman between 25 and 40 years old in good health. The CDR3 spells CASSLIVTSTYEQYF. The CDR3 DNA reads TGTGCCAGCAGCTTGATCGTTACTTCAACCTACGAGCAGTACTTC. Using reference TRBV5-8 and TRBJ2-7 for the parts outside the CDR3, the full variable domain is EAGVTQSPTHLIKTRGQQATLRCSPISGHTSVYWYQQALGLGLQFLLWYDEGEERNRGNFPPRFSGRQFPNYSSELNVNALELEDSALYLCASSLIVTSTYEQYFGPGTRLTVT.